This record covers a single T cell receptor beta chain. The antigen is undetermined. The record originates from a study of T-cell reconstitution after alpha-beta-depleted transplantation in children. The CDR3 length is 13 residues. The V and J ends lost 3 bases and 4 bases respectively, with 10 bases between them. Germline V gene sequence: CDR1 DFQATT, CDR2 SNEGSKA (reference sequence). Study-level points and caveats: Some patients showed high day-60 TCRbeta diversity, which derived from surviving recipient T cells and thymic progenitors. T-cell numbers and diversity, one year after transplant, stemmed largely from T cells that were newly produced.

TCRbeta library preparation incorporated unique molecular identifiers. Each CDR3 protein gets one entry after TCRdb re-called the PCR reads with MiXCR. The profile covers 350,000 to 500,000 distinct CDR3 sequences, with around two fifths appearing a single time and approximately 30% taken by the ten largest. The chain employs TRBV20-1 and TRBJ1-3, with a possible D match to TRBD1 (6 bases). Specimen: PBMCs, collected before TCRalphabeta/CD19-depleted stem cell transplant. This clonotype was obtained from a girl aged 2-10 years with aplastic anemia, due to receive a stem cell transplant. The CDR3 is CSASFGGGNTIYF. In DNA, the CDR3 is TGCAGTGCTAGTTTCGGGGGCGGAAACACCATATATTTT.